The 23 T cell receptor beta chains below come from one sample, sequenced in a study of T cells in localized non-small cell lung cancer. Measured with immunoSEQ multiplex PCR; TCRdb has only the in-frame clones, and not every one. The sample has under 55,000 clones, roughly nine tenths seen once; the top ten hold roughly a tenth. The sequences come from PBMCs, collected before any cancer treatment. These receptors all come from a woman aged 40-69 years with stage II lung adenocarcinoma.

The chain carries TRBV7-8 and TRBJ1-5, with D possibly matching TRBD1 (6 bases). CDR1 is SGHVS, CDR2 FQNEAQ, per germline. Trimming took 6 bases from V and 6 from J, leaving 15 bases between them. CDR3 length equals 14 residues. CDR3 DNA sequence: TGTGCCAGCAGTTTTGGACAGAGAGGTCAGCCCCAGCATTTT. This codes for CASSFGQRGQPQHF.

V is TRBV7-9 and J is TRBJ2-7; D uncertain. The germline V gene has CDR1 SEHNR and CDR2 FQNEAQ (reference sequence). V was shortened by 5 bases and J by 0 bases, with 11 bases between the two germline ends. The length of the CDR3 is 14 residues. The chain's CDR3 is CASSLDTYSYEQYF. DNA for the CDR3: TGTGCCAGCAGCCTTGACACTTACTCCTACGAGCAGTACTTC.

This sequence joins TRBV15 and TRBJ1-4, with 10 bases fitting TRBD1. The germline V gene has CDR1 LNHNV and CDR2 YYDKDF (reference sequence). The CDR3 consists of 15 residues. J was trimmed by 6 bases and V by 3 bases; bases with no gene match: 4. CDR3 bases: TGTGCCACCAGCAGGGACAGGGGGTTGGATGAAAAACTGTTTTTT. Amino acid sequence: CATSRDRGLDEKLFF.

CDR3 in amino acids: CASSGAPGAGTDTQYF. CDR3 bases: TGTGCCAGCAGTGGAGCCCCAGGGGCTGGCACAGATACGCAGTATTTT. V gene TRBV2 combines with J gene TRBJ2-3; possibly TRBD1 for D (6 bases). Germline V lookup: CDR1 SNHLY, CDR2 FYNNEI. This CDR3 spans 16 amino acids. Trimming removed 4 bases from V and 1 base from J, with 15 bases in between.

This chain links TRBV27 with TRBJ1-4; D is possibly TRBD1 (6 bases). Germline V gives CDR1 MNHEY, CDR2 SMNVEV (reference sequence). This CDR3 has 15 residues. The germline V and J ends were trimmed by 5 bases and 4 bases, with 14 bases remaining between them. CDR3 nucleotides: TGTGCCAGCAGTCGCCCCGGGGGCGGTAATGAAAAACTGTTTTTT. Its translation: CASSRPGGGNEKLFF.

The genes are TRBV30 and TRBJ1-5; TRBD1 matches 7 bases. Germline assignment: CDR1 GTSNPN and CDR2 SVGIG (reference sequence). The CDR3 runs 13 residues. V lost 5 bases and J lost 4; bases outside the gene matches: 5. The CDR3 nucleotides read TGTGCCTGGGGGGGACAGCCAAATCAGCCCCAGCATTTT. Its translation: CAWGGQPNQPQHF.

V is TRBV4-1 and J is TRBJ1-1, with D unresolved. The CDR3 has 18 amino acids. Per the germline V gene, CDR1 is MGHRA and CDR2 is YSYEKL. V lost 1 base and J 1 base, leaving 19 bases between the germline ends. The CDR3 bases are TGCGCCAGCAGCCAAGTATTAAATTTAGGGCTGGCGAACACTGAAGCTTTCTTT. Amino acid sequence: CASSQVLNLGLANTEAFF.

The J gene is TRBJ2-2, the V gene TRBV5-1; TRBD1 matches 8 bases. The CDR3 has 13 amino acids. The V segment lost 3 bases and the J segment 6 bases; nucleotides outside the gene matches: 1. Germline lookup yields CDR1 SGHRS and CDR2 YFSETQ. In nucleotides, the CDR3 is TGCGCCAGCAGCTCCAGGGGGCCCGGGGAGCTGTTTTTT. It is translated as CASSSRGPGELFF.

This chain connects TRBV18 to TRBJ2-1; 8 bases map to TRBD2. Germline CDR1 is KGHSH and CDR2 is LQKENI. This CDR3 region has 16 residues. The V gene end was trimmed by 0 bases and the J gene end by 6 bases; junction bases not matched to a gene: 7. The CDR3 reads CASSPPGTSRSNEQFF. The CDR3 DNA follows: TGTGCCAGCTCACCACCCGGGACTAGTCGTTCCAATGAGCAGTTCTTC.

The genes are TRBV6-6 and TRBJ1-1; 7 bases fit TRBD1. The CDR3 is 15 amino acids. CDR1 MNHNY and CDR2 SVGAGI come from the germline V gene (reference sequence). Unmatched junction bases numbered 8, after V lost 6 bases and J lost 1 base. Written as DNA, the CDR3 is TGTGCCAGCAGGCTCCCTCAGGGGGAGAACACTGAAGCTTTCTTT. This sequence encodes CASRLPQGENTEAFF.

CDR3 region: CASSEERLDFNEQFF. The CDR3 coding sequence is TGTGCCAGCAGTGAGGAAAGACTAGATTTCAACGAGCAGTTCTTC. This chain joins TRBV2 and TRBJ2-1, with a weak D call TRBD2 (6 bases). The V and J ends lost 3 bases and 10 bases respectively, with 19 bases between them. CDR3 length equals 15 residues. Germline V gene data show CDR1 as SNHLY and CDR2 as FYNNEI. The full variable domain, its missing parts supplied by reference TRBV2 and TRBJ2-1, is EPEVTQTPSHQVTQMGQEVILRCVPISNHLYFYWYRQILGQKVEFLVSFYNNEISEKSEIFDDQFSVERPDGSNFTLKIRSTKLEDSAMYFCASSEERLDFNEQFFGPGTRLTVL.

The gene calls are TRBV5-1 and TRBJ2-1; perhaps TRBD2 as D (6 bases). Trimming removed 0 bases at V and 0 bases at J, with 16 bases between. The CDR3 totals 18 residues. The germline CDR1 and CDR2 sequences are SGHRS and YFSETQ. Here the CDR3 reads CASSLASSGSSSYNEQFF. As DNA, the CDR3 is TGCGCCAGCAGCTTGGCTTCGAGCGGGTCTAGCTCCTACAATGAGCAGTTCTTC.

This clone was seen a few times. The chain uses TRBV2 and TRBJ2-7; no firm D call. The germline CDR1 and CDR2 sequences are SNHLY and FYNNEI. Between the trimmed V and J ends, which lost 8 bases and 9 bases, there was a span of 26 bases. CDR3 length: 15 residues. CDR3 loop: CASLDRRVIVSRQYF. The CDR3, as DNA: TGTGCCAGCCTAGATAGACGCGTCATTGTATCTAGGCAGTACTTC.

This clone is a singleton in its sample. This chain joins TRBV7-6 and TRBJ2-1; no clear D gene. This CDR3 has 18 residues. Germline V lookup: CDR1 SGHVS, CDR2 FNYEAQ. V was cut by 0 bases and J by 1 base, with 16 bases left in between. CDR3 DNA sequence: TGTGCCAGCAGCTTAGCCCTAGTCATGGTGGGTTCCTACAATGAGCAGTTCTTC. It yields the protein CASSLALVMVGSYNEQFF.

The chain uses TRBV19 and TRBJ1-1; TRBD1 might be the D (5 bases). The CDR3 is made up of 13 amino acids. CDR1 and CDR2 (germline): LNHDA, SQIVND (reference sequence). V was cut by 5 bases and J by 1 base, with 8 bases left in between. The CDR3 DNA sequence: TGTGCCAGTAGTTATGGGGGGAACACTGAAGCTTTCTTT. This codes for CASSYGGNTEAFF.

The gene calls are TRBV19 and TRBJ1-5, with TRBD1 as a possible D gene (5 bases). The germline V gene encodes CDR1 LNHDA and CDR2 SQIVND (reference sequence). Trimming shortened V by 8 bases and J by 3 bases, and 17 bases separated the two germline ends. The CDR3 is 15 amino acids. The chain's CDR3 is CASHFRGQSNQPQHF. CDR3 DNA: TGTGCCAGTCATTTCCGGGGCCAGTCCAATCAGCCCCAGCATTTT.

The rearrangement joins TRBV9 to TRBJ1-1, with D maybe TRBD1 (5 bases). V was trimmed by 2 bases and J by 4 bases, leaving 12 bases between them. This CDR3 comprises 14 residues. Germline V gene lookup returns CDR1 SGDLS and CDR2 YYNGEE. Here the CDR3 reads CASSVKQVSTEAFF. CDR3 DNA: TGTGCCAGCAGCGTTAAACAGGTATCCACTGAAGCTTTCTTT.

V usage is TRBV18 and J usage is TRBJ2-4; perhaps D is TRBD1 or TRBD2 (6 bases each). CDR3 length: 14 amino acids. V lost 3 bases and J 10 bases, leaving 16 bases between the germline ends. From germline, CDR1 is KGHSH and CDR2 LQKENI. The CDR3 nucleotides are TGTGCCAGCTCACCGGCGGGACATTCGGAGATTCAGTACTTC. It is translated as CASSPAGHSEIQYF.

The chain combines TRBV5-1 with TRBJ1-6; 9 nucleotides line up with TRBD1. The CDR3 runs 12 residues. J was trimmed by 7 bases and V by 7 bases; bases with no gene match: 0. Germline V lookup: CDR1 SGHRS, CDR2 YFSETQ. CDR3 residues: CASGQGNSPLHF. CDR3 DNA: TGCGCCAGCGGACAGGGGAATTCACCCCTCCACTTT.

The rearrangement uses TRBV6-1 and TRBJ1-2; tentatively, D is TRBD1 (6 bases). The CDR3 length is 15 residues. Germline assignment: CDR1 MNHNS and CDR2 SASEGT. Trimming removed 4 bases from V and 1 base from J, with 13 bases in between. The CDR3: CASSGGQTGNYGYTF. The CDR3 DNA reads TGTGCCAGCAGTGGCGGACAGACCGGTAACTATGGCTACACCTTC.

This clone has only one observation. CDR3 amino acids: CATSRDLVGDEQYF. CDR3 DNA: TGTGCCACCAGCAGAGATCTAGTAGGAGACGAGCAGTACTTC. The rearrangement uses TRBV15 and TRBJ2-7; D not resolved. Between the trimmed V and J ends, which lost 0 bases and 5 bases, there was a span of 11 bases. Germline V gene lookup returns CDR1 LNHNV and CDR2 YYDKDF (reference sequence). The CDR3 covers 14 residues.

The V and J genes are TRBV6-1 and TRBJ1-3; possibly TRBD1 for D (5 bases). From germline, CDR1 is MNHNS and CDR2 SASEGT. V lost 1 base, J lost 10 bases, and 11 bases lay in between. The CDR3 spans 13 residues. In DNA, the CDR3 is TGTGCCAGCAGTGAAGGGGGCCTTTGGACCATATATTTT. The encoded protein is CASSEGGLWTIYF.

The CDR3 is CASSFRKGPNSPLHF. Here the CDR3 DNA reads TGTGCCAGCAGTTTCAGGAAGGGCCCCAATTCACCCCTCCACTTT. The chain recombines TRBV27 with TRBJ1-6; the D is unclear. Between the trimmed V and J ends, which lost 3 bases and 7 bases, there was a span of 13 bases. Germline-derived CDR1 and CDR2 are MNHEY and SMNVEV (reference sequence). The CDR3 covers 15 residues.